The T cell receptor beta chain described here comes from a study of OX40 agonist ivuxolimab in advanced cancers. Background on the study: The patients received agonistic anti-OX40 (CD134) antibody ivuxolimab. With a range of roughly 23 to 79, age averaged roughly 60 years, and more than 75% were male. Broader study findings: At 0.1 to 3.0 mg/kg and by week 6, clonal expansion occurred in CD4+ and CD8+ blood T cells.

Patients with autoimmune history or systemic immunosuppression were excluded. This CDR3 has 16 residues. The V segment lost 0 bases and the J segment 3 bases; nucleotides outside the gene matches: 2. CDR1 SGHTA and CDR2 FQGTGA come from the germline V gene. Assay used: immunoSEQ multiplex PCR; TCRdb lists only in-frame clones, some missing. Counted here are tens of thousands of clones, 80% to 95% occurring once; the ten biggest clones make up roughly 0.54%. Note on this clone: Its antigen is undetermined.

The TCR was taken from an adult with an advanced solid tumor such as melanoma, head and neck, liver or kidney cancer. The gene calls are TRBV7-3 and TRBJ2-1; TRBD2 agrees at 10 bases. The sequenced sample was CD4+ or CD8+ T cells sorted from blood, obtained in a trial of the OX40 agonist ivuxolimab. The CDR3 DNA is TGTGCCAGCAGCTTAACCGGGACTAGCGTCTACAATGAGCAGTTCTTC. This encodes CASSLTGTSVYNEQFF.